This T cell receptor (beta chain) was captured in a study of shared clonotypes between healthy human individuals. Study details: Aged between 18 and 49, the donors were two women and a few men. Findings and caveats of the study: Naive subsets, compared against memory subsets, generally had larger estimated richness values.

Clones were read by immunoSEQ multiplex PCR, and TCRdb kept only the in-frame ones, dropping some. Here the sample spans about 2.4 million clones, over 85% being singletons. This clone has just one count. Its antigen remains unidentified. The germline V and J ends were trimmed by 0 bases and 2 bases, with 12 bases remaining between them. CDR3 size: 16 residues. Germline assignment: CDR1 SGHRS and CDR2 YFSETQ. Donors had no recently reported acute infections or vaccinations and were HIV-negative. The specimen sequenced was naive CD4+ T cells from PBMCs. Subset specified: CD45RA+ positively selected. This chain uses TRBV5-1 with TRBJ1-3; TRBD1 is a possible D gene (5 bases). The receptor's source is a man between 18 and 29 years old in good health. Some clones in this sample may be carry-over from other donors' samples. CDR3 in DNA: TGCGCCAGCAGCTTGGAGGCCCCAGGGACTGGAAACACCATATATTTT. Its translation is CASSLEAPGTGNTIYF.